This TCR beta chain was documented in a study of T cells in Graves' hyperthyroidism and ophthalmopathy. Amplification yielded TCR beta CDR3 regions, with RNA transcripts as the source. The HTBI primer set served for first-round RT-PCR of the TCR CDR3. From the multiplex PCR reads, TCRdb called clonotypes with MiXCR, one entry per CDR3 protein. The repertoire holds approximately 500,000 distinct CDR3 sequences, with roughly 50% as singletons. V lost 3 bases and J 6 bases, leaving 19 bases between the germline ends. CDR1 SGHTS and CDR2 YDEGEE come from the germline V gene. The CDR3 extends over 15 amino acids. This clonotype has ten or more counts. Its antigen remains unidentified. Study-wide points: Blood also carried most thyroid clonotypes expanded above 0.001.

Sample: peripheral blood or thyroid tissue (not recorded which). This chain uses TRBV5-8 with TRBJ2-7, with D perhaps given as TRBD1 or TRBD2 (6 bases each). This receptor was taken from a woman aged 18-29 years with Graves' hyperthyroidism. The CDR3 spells CASSSDVGGLVEQYF. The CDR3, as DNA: TGTGCCAGCAGCTCAGATGTCGGGGGCTTAGTCGAGCAGTACTTC.